Listed below are T cell receptor beta chains from one sample, sequenced in a study of cytomegalovirus exposure and HLA in healthy donors. TCRdb keeps only in-frame clones here, not all; method: immunoSEQ multiplex PCR. The data show 200,000 to 300,000 clones, roughly 84% seen once. Specimen: PBMCs. These receptors came from a girl aged 2 to 10 in good health and CMV-seronegative. The CDR3 runs from the conserved cysteine through the conserved F or W. The D gene is left open where the match is weak. Part of the rows lack a size; the others show once, few, many or a class for expanded clones.

V: TRBV11-2
D: NA
size: NA
J: TRBJ2-7
CDR3: CASRVQGGIYEQYF
DNA: TGTGCCAGCAGGGTTCAAGGGGGTATCTACGAGCAGTACTTC

V: TRBV15
D: NA
size: NA
J: TRBJ1-5
CDR3: CATSREAGVHQPQHF
DNA: TGTGCCACCAGCAGAGAGGCCGGGGTTCATCAGCCCCAGCATTTT

V: TRBV4-1
D: NA
size: once
J: TRBJ2-4
CDR3: CASSHPDLAKNIQYF
DNA: TGCGCCAGCAGCCACCCAGATTTAGCCAAAAACATTCAGTACTTC

V: TRBV21-1
D: NA
size: once
J: TRBJ2-7
CDR3: CASSKSGRAWNEQYF
DNA: TGTGCCAGCAGCAAAAGCGGGAGGGCCTGGAACGAGCAGTACTTC

V: TRBV18
D: NA
size: NA
J: TRBJ1-1
CDR3: CASSPSLNTEAFF
DNA: TGTGCCAGCTCACCGAGCCTGAACACTGAAGCTTTCTTT

V: TRBV18
D: NA
size: NA
J: TRBJ2-7
CDR3: CASSQQGQFYEQYF
DNA: TGTGCCAGCTCACAACAGGGTCAATTTTACGAGCAGTACTTC

V: TRBV5-1
D: NA
size: NA
J: TRBJ1-3
CDR3: CASSLEQVSGNTIYF
DNA: TGCGCCAGCAGCTTGGAACAGGTCTCTGGAAACACCATATATTTT

V: TRBV6-1
D: NA
size: NA
J: TRBJ2-7
CDR3: CASDPRTGARYEQYF
DNA: TGTGCCAGCGATCCTCGGACGGGAGCAAGGTACGAGCAGTACTTC

V: TRBV27
D: NA
size: NA
J: TRBJ1-2
CDR3: CASSETGSYGYTF
DNA: TGTGCCAGCAGTGAAACAGGGTCGTATGGCTACACCTTC

V: TRBV19
D: NA
size: NA
J: TRBJ1-2
CDR3: CASSITDNYGYTF
DNA: TGTGCCAGTAGTATAACAGACAACTATGGCTACACCTTC

V: TRBV5-6
D: NA
size: once
J: TRBJ2-1
CDR3: CASSLEWRAGYNEQFF
DNA: TGTGCCAGCAGCTTGGAATGGCGGGCGGGCTACAATGAGCAGTTCTTC

V: TRBV5-6
D: TRBD1
size: NA
J: TRBJ2-3
CDR3: CASSLGDRVTDTQYF
DNA: TGTGCCAGCAGCTTGGGGGACAGGGTCACAGATACGCAGTATTTT

V: TRBV19
D: NA
size: NA
J: TRBJ1-2
CDR3: CASSIPTGRYGYTF
DNA: TGTGCCAGTAGTATTCCAACAGGGCGCTATGGCTACACCTTC

V: TRBV2
D: TRBD1
size: NA
J: TRBJ1-4
CDR3: CASSVDRGQGEKLFF
DNA: TGTGCCAGCAGTGTGGATAGGGGGCAGGGTGAAAAACTGTTTTTT

V: TRBV6-4
D: TRBD2
size: NA
J: TRBJ2-5
CDR3: CAPGAGQETQYF
DNA: TGTGCCCCGGGAGCGGGGCAAGAGACCCAGTACTTC

V: TRBV11-2
D: TRBD2
size: NA
J: TRBJ2-3
CDR3: CASSLLRRGVSDTQYF
DNA: TGTGCCAGCAGCTTGCTCCGGCGGGGGGTGTCAGATACGCAGTATTTT

V: TRBV5-1
D: TRBD1
size: NA
J: TRBJ1-1
CDR3: CASSLGQGPRTEAFF
DNA: TGCGCCAGCAGCTTGGGACAGGGACCTAGAACTGAAGCTTTCTTT

V: TRBV14
D: TRBD1
size: NA
J: TRBJ2-7
CDR3: CASSPAGQGRYEQYF
DNA: TGTGCCAGCAGCCCTGCGGGACAGGGGCGGTACGAGCAGTACTTC

V: TRBV30
D: NA
size: NA
J: TRBJ1-5
CDR3: CACNQGLNQPQHF
DNA: TGTGCCTGTAACCAGGGTCTAAATCAGCCCCAGCATTTT

V: TRBV6-1
D: NA
size: NA
J: TRBJ1-2
CDR3: CACSRKDPRQAF
DNA: TGTGCCTGCTCCCGGAAGGATCCACGACAGGCCTTC

V: TRBV5-6
D: NA
size: NA
J: TRBJ1-2
CDR3: CASSLARAYYGYTF
DNA: TGTGCCAGCAGCTTGGCCAGGGCCTACTATGGCTACACCTTC

V: TRBV7-9
D: NA
size: NA
J: TRBJ2-5
CDR3: CASSFSAQENQETQYF
DNA: TGTGCCAGCAGCTTCAGTGCACAGGAGAATCAAGAGACCCAGTACTTC

V: TRBV4-1
D: NA
size: once
J: TRBJ1-2
CDR3: CASSRGRVNGYTF
DNA: TGCGCCAGCAGCCGGGGCAGGGTGAACGGCTACACCTTC